The clone carrying this T cell receptor (beta chain) was observed once. The data originate from a study of blood T cell repertoires in COVID-19. Study background: Material from acute and convalescent COVID-19 was sourced from the United States, Italy and Spain. The cDNA or gDNA used as material had been derived from T cells, B-cell-depleted T cells, or PBMCs.

The ends lost 8 bases at V and 3 bases at J; junction bases unmatched: 8. In germline, CDR1 is SNHLY, CDR2 FYNNEI. CDR3 size: 15 residues. Methods used by the authors: Nucleated cell counts were estimated from reference gene primer amplification. Sequenced by immunoSEQ multiplex PCR; TCRdb stores in-frame clones only, minus some. V, J and clone size are taken as reported in that table, and D and trimming were inferred from the DNA itself. The sample lists under 110,000 clones, roughly 86% occurring once. V usage is TRBV2 and J usage is TRBJ1-5; 9 bases match TRBD1. The TCR originated in a woman in her thirties with acute or convalescent COVID-19. Sequenced: peripheral blood. CDR3 nucleotides: TGTGCCAGCGGCGGGACAGGGATAAACAATCAGCCCCAGCATTTT. Amino acid sequence: CASGGTGINNQPQHF.